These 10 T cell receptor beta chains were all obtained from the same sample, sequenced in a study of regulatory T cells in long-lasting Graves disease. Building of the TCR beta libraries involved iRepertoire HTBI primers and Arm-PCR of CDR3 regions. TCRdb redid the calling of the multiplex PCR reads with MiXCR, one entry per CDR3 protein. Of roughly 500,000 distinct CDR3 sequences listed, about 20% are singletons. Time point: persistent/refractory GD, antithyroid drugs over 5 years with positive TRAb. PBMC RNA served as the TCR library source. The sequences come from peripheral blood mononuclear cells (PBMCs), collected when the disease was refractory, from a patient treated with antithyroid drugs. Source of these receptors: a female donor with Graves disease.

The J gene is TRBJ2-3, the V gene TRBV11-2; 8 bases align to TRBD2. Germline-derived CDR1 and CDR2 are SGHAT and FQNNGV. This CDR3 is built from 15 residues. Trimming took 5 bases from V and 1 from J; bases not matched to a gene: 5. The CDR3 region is CASSPGRGGTDTQYF. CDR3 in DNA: TGTGCCAGCAGCCCCGGGAGGGGGGGCACAGATACGCAGTATTTT.

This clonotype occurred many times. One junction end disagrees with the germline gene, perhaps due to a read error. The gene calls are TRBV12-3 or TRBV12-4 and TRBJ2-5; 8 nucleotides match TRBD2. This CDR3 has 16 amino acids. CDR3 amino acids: CASTLLAGRVQEPQYF. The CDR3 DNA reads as TGTGCCAGCACATTGTTAGCGGGACGTGTTCAAGAGCCCCAGTACTTC.

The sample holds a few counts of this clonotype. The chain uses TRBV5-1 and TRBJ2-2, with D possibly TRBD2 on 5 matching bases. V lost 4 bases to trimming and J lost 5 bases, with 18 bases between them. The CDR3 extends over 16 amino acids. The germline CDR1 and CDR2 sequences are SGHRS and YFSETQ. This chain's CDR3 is CASSPTSLRRTGELFF. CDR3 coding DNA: TGCGCCAGCAGCCCCACGAGCCTTCGGAGGACCGGGGAGCTGTTTTTT.

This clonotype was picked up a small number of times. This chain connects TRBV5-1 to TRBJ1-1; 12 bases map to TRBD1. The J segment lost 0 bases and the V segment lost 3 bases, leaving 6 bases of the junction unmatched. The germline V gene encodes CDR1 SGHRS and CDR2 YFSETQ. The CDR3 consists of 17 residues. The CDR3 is CASSYSGQGAVNTEAFF. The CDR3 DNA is TGCGCCAGCAGCTACTCGGGACAGGGGGCCGTGAACACTGAAGCTTTCTTT.

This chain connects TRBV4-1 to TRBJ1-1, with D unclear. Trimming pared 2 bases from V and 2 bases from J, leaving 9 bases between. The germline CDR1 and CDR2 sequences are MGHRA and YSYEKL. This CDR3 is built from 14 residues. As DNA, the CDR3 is TGCGCCAGCAGCCAAACTTCCACCAACACTGAAGCTTTCTTT. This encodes CASSQTSTNTEAFF.

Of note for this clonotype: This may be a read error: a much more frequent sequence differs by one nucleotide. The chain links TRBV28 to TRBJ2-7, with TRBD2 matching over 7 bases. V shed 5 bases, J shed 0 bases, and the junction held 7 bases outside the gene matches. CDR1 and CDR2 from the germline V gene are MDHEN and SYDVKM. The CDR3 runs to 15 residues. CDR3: CASSPPREPSYEQYF. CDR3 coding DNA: TGTGCCAGCAGTCCCCCGCGGGAGCCCTCCTACGAGCAGTACTTC. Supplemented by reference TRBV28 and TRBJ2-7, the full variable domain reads DVKVTQSSRYLVKRTGEKVFLECVQDMDHENMFWYRQDPGLGLRLIYFSYDVKMKEKGDIPEGYSVSREKKERFSLILESASTNQTSMYLCASSPPREPSYEQYFGPGTRLTVT.

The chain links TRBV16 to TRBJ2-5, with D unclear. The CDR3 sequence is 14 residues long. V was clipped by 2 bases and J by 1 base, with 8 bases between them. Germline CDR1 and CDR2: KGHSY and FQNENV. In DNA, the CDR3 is TGTGCCAGCAGCCAAGGACGGCTCCAAGAGACCCAGTACTTC. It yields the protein CASSQGRLQETQYF.

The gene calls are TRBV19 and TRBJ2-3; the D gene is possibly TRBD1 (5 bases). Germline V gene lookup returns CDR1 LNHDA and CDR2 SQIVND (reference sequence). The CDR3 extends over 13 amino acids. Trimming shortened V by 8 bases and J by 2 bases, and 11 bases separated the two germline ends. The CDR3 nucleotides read TGTGCCAGTGCCGGACAAAACACAGATACGCAGTATTTT. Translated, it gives CASAGQNTDTQYF.

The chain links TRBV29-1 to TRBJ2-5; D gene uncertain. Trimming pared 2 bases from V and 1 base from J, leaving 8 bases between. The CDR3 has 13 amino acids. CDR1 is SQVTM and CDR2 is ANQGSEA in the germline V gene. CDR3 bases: TGCAGCGTTGAAACTGCTTTCCAAGAGACCCAGTACTTC. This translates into CSVETAFQETQYF.

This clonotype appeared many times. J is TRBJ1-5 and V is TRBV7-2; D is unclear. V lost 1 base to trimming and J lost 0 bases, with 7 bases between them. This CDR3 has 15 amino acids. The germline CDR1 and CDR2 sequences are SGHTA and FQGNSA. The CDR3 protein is CASSLDTISNQPQHF. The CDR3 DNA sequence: TGTGCCAGCAGCTTAGACACTATTAGCAATCAGCCCCAGCATTTT.